The clone carrying this T cell receptor beta chain was counted at least ten times. Germline CDR1 LGHDT, CDR2 YNNKEL (reference sequence). V lost 1 base and J 5 bases, leaving 8 bases between the germline ends. The CDR3 spans 14 residues. Amplified regions were TCR beta CDR3 sequences from RNA transcripts. First-round RT-PCR targeting the TCR CDR3 was performed with the HTBI primer set. Using its own MiXCR run on the multiplex PCR reads, TCRdb lists one record per CDR3 protein. Of 550,000 to 850,000 distinct CDR3 sequences listed, around 19% are singletons. This sample was taken from a study of T cells in Graves' hyperthyroidism and ophthalmopathy.

What was sequenced was blood. The chain recombines TRBV3-1 with TRBJ2-2; D uncertain. This TCR was recovered from a woman in her 50s with Graves' hyperthyroidism that later progressed to Graves' ophthalmopathy. The CDR3 reads CASSQGVSTGELFF. The CDR3 DNA follows: TGTGCCAGCAGCCAAGGGGTGTCAACCGGGGAGCTGTTTTTT.